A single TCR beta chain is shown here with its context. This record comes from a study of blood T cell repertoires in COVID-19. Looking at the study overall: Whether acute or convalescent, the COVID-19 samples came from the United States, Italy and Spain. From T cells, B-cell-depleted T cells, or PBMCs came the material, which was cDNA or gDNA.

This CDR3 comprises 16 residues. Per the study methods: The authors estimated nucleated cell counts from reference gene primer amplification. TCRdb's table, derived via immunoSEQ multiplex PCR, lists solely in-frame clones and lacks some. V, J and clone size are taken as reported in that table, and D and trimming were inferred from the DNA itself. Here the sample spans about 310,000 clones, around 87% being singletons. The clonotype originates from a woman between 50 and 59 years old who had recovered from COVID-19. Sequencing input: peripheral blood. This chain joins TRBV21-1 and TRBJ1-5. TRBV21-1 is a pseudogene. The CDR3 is CASSNGREGSNQPQHF. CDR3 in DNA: TGTGCCAGCAGCAACGGCAGGGAGGGTAGCAATCAGCCCCAGCATTTT.